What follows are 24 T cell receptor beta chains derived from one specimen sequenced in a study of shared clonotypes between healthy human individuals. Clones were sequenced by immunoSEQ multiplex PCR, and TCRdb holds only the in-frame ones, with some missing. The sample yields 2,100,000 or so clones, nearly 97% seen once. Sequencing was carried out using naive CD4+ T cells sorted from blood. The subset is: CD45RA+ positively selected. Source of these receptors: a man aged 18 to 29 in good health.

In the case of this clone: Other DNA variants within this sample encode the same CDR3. CDR3 sequence (DNA): TGCAGCGTAAAGACAGGGGGATACGAGCAGTACTTC. Translation: CSVKTGGYEQYF. The chain has TRBV29-1 and TRBJ2-7, with 9 bases matching TRBD1. This CDR3 has 12 amino acids. Trimming removed 6 bases from V and 4 bases from J; junction bases left unmatched: 4. Germline CDR1 and CDR2: SQVTM and ANQGSEA.

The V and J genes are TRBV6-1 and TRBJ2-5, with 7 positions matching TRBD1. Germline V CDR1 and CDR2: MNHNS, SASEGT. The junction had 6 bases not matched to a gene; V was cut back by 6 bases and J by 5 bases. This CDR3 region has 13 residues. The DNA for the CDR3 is TGTGCCAGCAGCGACAGGGTGGTGGAGACCCAGTACTTC. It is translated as CASSDRVVETQYF.

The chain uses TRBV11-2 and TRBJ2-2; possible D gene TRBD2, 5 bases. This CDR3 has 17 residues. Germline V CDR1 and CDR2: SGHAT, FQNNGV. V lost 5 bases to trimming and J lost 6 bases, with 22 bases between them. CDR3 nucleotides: TGTGCCAGCAGCCGGTCCCTTTGGACTCCGCAATCCGGGGAGCTGTTTTTT. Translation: CASSRSLWTPQSGELFF. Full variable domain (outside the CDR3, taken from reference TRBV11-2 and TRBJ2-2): EAGVAQSPRYKIIEKRQSVAFWCNPISGHATLYWYQQILGQGPKLLIQFQNNGVVDDSQLPKDRFSAERLKGVDSTLKIQPAKLEDSAVYLCASSRSLWTPQSGELFFGEGSRLTVL.

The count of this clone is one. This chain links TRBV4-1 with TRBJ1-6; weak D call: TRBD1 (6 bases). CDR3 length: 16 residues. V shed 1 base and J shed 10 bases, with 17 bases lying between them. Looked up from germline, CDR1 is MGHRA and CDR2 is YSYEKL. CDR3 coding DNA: TGCGCCAGCAGCCAAGTAGGGGGAAACCCCCGGTCACCCCTCCACTTT. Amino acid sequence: CASSQVGGNPRSPLHF.

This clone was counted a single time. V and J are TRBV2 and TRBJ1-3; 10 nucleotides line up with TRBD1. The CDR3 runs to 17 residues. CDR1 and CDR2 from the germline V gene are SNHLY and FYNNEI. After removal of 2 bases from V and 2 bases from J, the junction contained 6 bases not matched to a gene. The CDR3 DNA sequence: TGTGCCAGCAGTGAATGGGGACAGGGGAATGCTGGAAACACCATATATTTT. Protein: CASSEWGQGNAGNTIYF.

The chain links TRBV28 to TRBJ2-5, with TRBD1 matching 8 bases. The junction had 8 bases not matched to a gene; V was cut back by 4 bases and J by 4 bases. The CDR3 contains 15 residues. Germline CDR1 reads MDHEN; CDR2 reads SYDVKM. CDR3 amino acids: CASSSKRTGPETQYF. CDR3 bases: TGTGCCAGCAGTTCGAAGAGGACAGGGCCAGAGACCCAGTACTTC.

The CDR3 DNA is TGTGCCAGCAGCGGAAGGACAGGGGAATCCTACGAGCAGTACTTC. Its protein is CASSGRTGESYEQYF. The J gene is TRBJ2-7, the V gene TRBV9; 9 bases are shared with TRBD1. Per the germline V gene, CDR1 is SGDLS and CDR2 is YYNGEE. Unmatched junction bases numbered 5, after V lost 3 bases and J lost 1 base. The CDR3 covers 15 residues.

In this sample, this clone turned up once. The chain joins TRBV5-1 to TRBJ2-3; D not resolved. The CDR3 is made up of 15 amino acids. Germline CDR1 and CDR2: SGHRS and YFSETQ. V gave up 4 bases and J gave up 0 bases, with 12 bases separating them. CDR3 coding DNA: TGCGCCAGCAGCGTAGGTCCGGTTAGCACAGATACGCAGTATTTT. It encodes CASSVGPVSTDTQYF.

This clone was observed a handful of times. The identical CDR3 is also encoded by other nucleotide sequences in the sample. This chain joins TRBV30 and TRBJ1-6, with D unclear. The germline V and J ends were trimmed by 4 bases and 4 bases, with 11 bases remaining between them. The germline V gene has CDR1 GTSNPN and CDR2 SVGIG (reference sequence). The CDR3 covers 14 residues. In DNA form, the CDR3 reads TGTGCCTGGAACCCCGGCAGTTATAATTCACCCCTCCACTTT. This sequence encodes CAWNPGSYNSPLHF.

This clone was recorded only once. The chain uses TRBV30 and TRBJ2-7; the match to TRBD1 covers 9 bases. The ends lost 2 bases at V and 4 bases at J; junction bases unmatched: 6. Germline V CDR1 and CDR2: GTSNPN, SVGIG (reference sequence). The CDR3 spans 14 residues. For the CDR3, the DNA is TGTGCCTGGAGTCGCCGGGGACAGGGATACGAGCAGTACTTC. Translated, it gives CAWSRRGQGYEQYF.

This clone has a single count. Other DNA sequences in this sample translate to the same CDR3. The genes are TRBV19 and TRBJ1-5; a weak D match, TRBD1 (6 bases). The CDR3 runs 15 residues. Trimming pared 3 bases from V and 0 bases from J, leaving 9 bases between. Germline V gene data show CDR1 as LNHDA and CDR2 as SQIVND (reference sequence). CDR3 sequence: CASSIDRSSNQPQHF. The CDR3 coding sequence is TGTGCCAGTAGTATCGACAGGTCTAGCAATCAGCCCCAGCATTTT.

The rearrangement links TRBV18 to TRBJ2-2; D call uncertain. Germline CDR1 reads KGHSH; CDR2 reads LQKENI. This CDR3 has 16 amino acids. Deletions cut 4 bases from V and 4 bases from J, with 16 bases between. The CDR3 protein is CASSLLEAGSTGELFF. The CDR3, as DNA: TGTGCCAGCTCACTCCTAGAGGCTGGTAGCACCGGGGAGCTGTTTTTT. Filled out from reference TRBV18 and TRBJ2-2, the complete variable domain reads NAGVMQNPRHLVRRRGQEARLRCSPMKGHSHVYWYRQLPEEGLKFMVYLQKENIIDESGMPKERFSAEFPKEGPSILRIQQVVRGDSAAYFCASSLLEAGSTGELFFGEGSRLTVL.

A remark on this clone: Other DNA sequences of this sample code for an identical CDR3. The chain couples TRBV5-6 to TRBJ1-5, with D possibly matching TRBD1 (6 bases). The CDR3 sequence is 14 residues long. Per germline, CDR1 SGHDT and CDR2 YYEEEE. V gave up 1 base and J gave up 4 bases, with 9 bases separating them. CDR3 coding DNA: TGTGCCAGCAGCTTGAGGGGGGCAAATCAGCCCCAGCATTTT. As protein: CASSLRGANQPQHF.

This CDR3 reads CASSYGTGVRSAVAGNTIYF. CDR3 bases: TGTGCCAGCAGCTACGGGACAGGAGTTAGATCGGCGGTAGCTGGAAACACCATATATTTT. The gene calls are TRBV5-4 and TRBJ1-3; the match to TRBD1 covers 8 bases. V was pared by 3 bases and J by 2 bases, with 19 bases of the junction left unmatched. This CDR3 is built from 20 residues. Per germline, CDR1 SGHNT and CDR2 YYREEE (reference sequence).

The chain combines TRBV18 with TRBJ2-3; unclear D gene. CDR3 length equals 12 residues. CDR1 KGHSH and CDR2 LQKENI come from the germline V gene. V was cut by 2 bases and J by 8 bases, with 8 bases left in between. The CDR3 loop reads CASSPSLGTQYF. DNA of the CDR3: TGTGCCAGCTCACCATCTTTAGGTACGCAGTATTTT.

The CDR3 nucleotides are TGTGCCAGCAGTACAGCCGGGACAGGGCGGAAGACCCAGTACTTC. This translates into CASSTAGTGRKTQYF. This sequence joins TRBV6-5 and TRBJ2-5; 9 bases match TRBD1. CDR1 MNHEY and CDR2 SVGAGI come from the germline V gene. This CDR3 region has 15 residues. The V gene end was trimmed by 5 bases and the J gene end by 6 bases; junction bases not matched to a gene: 10.

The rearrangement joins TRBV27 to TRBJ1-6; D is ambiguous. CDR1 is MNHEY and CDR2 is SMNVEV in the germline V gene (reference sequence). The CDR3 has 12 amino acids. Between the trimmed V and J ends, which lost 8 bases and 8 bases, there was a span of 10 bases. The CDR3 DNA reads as TGTGCCAGCTGCCAGTTAGATTCACCCCTCCACTTT. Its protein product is CASCQLDSPLHF.

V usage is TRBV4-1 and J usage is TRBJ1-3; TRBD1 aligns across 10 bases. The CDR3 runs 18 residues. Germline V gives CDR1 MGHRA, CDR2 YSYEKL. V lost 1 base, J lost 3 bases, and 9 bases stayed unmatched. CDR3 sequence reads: CASSQGQGAWSDGNTIYF. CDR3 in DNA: TGCGCCAGCAGCCAAGGACAGGGGGCTTGGTCGGATGGAAACACCATATATTTT.

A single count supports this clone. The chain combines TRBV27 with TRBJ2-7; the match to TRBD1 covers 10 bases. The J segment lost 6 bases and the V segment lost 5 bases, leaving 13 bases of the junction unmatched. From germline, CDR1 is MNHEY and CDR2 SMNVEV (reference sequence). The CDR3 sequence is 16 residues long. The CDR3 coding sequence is TGTGCCAGCAGTCCGCAACCGGGACAGGGGTTTTTCGAGCAGTACTTC. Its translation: CASSPQPGQGFFEQYF.

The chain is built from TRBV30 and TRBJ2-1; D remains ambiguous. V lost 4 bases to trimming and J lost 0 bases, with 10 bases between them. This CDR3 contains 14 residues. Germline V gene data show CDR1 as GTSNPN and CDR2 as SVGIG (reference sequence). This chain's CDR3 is CAWIAVSSYNEQFF. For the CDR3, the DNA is TGTGCCTGGATCGCGGTTAGCTCCTACAATGAGCAGTTCTTC.

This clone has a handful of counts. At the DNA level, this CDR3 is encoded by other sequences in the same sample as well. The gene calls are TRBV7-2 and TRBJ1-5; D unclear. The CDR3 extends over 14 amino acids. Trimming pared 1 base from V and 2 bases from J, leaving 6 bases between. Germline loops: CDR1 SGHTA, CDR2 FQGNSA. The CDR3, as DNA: TGTGCCAGCAGCTTAGGGCCAGGCAATCAGCCCCAGCATTTT. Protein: CASSLGPGNQPQHF.

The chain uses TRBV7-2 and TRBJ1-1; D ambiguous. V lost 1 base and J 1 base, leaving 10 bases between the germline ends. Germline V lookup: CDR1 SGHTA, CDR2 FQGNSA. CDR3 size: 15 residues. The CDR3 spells CASSLETKGNTEAFF. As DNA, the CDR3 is TGTGCCAGCAGCTTAGAGACGAAGGGGAACACTGAAGCTTTCTTT.

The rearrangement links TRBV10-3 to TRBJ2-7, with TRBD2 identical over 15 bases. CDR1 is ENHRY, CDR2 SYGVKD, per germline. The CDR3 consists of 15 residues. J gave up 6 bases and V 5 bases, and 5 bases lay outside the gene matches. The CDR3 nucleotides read TGTGCCATCAGTACGGGACTAGCGGGGGGCGGCGAGCAGTACTTC. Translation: CAISTGLAGGGEQYF.

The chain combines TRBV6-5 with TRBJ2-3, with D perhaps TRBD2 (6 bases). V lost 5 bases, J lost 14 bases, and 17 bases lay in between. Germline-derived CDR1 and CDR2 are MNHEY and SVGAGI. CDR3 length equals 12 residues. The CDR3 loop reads CASSNGGGTGYF. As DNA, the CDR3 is TGTGCCAGCAGTAACGGCGGAGGGACCGGGTATTTT.